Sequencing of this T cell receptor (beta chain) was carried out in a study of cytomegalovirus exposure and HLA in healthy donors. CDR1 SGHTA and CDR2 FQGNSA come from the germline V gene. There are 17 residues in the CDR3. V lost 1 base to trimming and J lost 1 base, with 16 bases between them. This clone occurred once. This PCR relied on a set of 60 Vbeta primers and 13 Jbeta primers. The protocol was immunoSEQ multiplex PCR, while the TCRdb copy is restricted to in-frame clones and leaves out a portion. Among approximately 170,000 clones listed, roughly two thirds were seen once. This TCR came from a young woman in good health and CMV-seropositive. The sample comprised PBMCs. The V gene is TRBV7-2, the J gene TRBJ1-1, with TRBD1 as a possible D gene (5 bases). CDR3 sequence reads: CASSLVNTGWGNTEAFF. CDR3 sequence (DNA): TGTGCCAGCAGCTTAGTAAATACAGGATGGGGGAACACTGAAGCTTTCTTT.